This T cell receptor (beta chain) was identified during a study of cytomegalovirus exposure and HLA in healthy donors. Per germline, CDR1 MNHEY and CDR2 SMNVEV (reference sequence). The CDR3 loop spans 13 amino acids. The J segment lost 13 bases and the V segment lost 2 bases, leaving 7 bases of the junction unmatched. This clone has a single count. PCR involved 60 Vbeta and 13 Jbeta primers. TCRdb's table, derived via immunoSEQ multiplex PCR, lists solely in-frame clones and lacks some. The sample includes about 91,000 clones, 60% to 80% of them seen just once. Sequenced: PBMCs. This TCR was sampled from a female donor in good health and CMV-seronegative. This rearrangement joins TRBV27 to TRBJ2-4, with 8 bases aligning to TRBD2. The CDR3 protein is CASSLTGGKWQYF. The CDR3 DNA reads TGTGCCAGCAGTTTAACGGGGGGGAAGTGGCAGTACTTC.